These 32 T cell receptor beta chains were sequenced from one sample in a study of OX40 agonist ivuxolimab in advanced cancers. Profiling relied on immunoSEQ multiplex PCR, and the TCRdb table lists in-frame clones only, not all of them. The repertoire consists of fewer than 40,000 clones, with approximately 84% occurring once and the leading ten covering under 20%. The material was CD4+ or CD8+ T cells sorted from blood, obtained in a trial of the OX40 agonist ivuxolimab. The receptors were gathered from an adult with an advanced solid tumor such as melanoma, head and neck, liver or kidney cancer.

This chain links TRBV7-2 with TRBJ1-1; D uncertain. The CDR3 sequence is 13 residues long. The germline V gene encodes CDR1 SGHTA and CDR2 FQGNSA. V lost 1 base, J lost 10 bases, and 13 bases lay in between. Here the CDR3 DNA reads TGTGCCAGCAGCTTAGTCGGGGATCCGGGAGCTTTCTTT. Translated: CASSLVGDPGAFF.

The J gene is TRBJ1-2, the V gene TRBV5-1, with D possibly TRBD1 on 5 matching bases. Germline V gene sequence: CDR1 SGHRS, CDR2 YFSETQ. Trimming removed 1 base from V and 2 bases from J, with 6 bases in between. CDR3 length: 13 residues. CDR3 sequence: CASSLNRNYGYTF. DNA for the CDR3: TGCGCCAGCAGCTTGAACAGGAACTATGGCTACACCTTC.

V is TRBV11-2 and J is TRBJ2-7; 7 nucleotides align to TRBD1. Per the germline V gene, CDR1 is SGHAT and CDR2 is FQNNGV. CDR3 length equals 15 residues. The V and J ends lost 5 bases and 2 bases, in that order; junction bases with no gene match: 9. The CDR3 loop is CASSPTGAVTYEQYF. The CDR3 DNA sequence: TGTGCCAGCAGCCCCACAGGGGCAGTCACCTACGAGCAGTACTTC.

This clone was recorded only once. Written as DNA, the CDR3 is TGTGCTAGTGCCCTCGCAGGACGATACGAGCAGTACTTC. Encoded protein: CASALAGRYEQYF. The chain uses TRBV12-5 and TRBJ2-7, with D unresolved. This CDR3 spans 13 amino acids. V shed 7 bases and J shed 4 bases, with 14 bases lying between them. Per the germline V gene, CDR1 is LGHNT and CDR2 is FRNRAP.

This clone was found a few times. This chain uses TRBV19 with TRBJ1-2; 8 positions agree with TRBD1. Per germline, CDR1 LNHDA and CDR2 SQIVND (reference sequence). With V trimmed by 7 bases and J by 4 bases, 5 bases remained unmatched. This CDR3 region has 13 residues. Here the CDR3 reads CASTGQGIYGYTF. CDR3 in DNA: TGTGCCAGTACCGGACAGGGTATCTATGGCTACACCTTC. Based on the CDR3 plus reference TRBV19 and TRBJ1-2, the full variable domain is DGGITQSPKYLFRKEGQNVTLSCEQNLNHDAMYWYRQDPGQGLRLIYYSQIVNDFQKGDIAEGYSVSREKKESFPLTVTSAQKNPTAFYLCASTGQGIYGYTFGSGTRLTVV.

V gene TRBV9 combines with J gene TRBJ1-3; D possibly corresponds to TRBD1 (6 bases). The CDR3 extends over 15 amino acids. The V and J ends lost 4 bases and 2 bases respectively, with 13 bases between them. CDR1 is SGDLS, CDR2 YYNGEE, per germline. CDR3 bases: TGTGCCAGCAGCTTTACAGGGAAACCTGGAAACACCATATATTTT. Its translation is CASSFTGKPGNTIYF.

V and J are TRBV10-3 and TRBJ1-1; no firm D call. Germline CDR1 and CDR2: ENHRY and SYGVKD. V was clipped by 1 base and J by 4 bases, with 19 bases between them. The CDR3 sequence is 17 residues long. DNA for the CDR3: TGTGCCATCAGTGAGTTTGGGGTGGCGGGGAAAGGCACTGAAGCTTTCTTT. Amino acids: CAISEFGVAGKGTEAFF.

The chain combines TRBV29-1 with TRBJ2-7, with 9 positions matching TRBD1. The CDR3 runs to 15 residues. With 2 bases clipped from V and 3 bases from J, the junction kept 8 bases outside the gene matches. Germline-derived CDR1 and CDR2 are SQVTM and ANQGSEA. Here the CDR3 reads CSVEQARDRDYEQYF. CDR3 sequence (DNA): TGCAGCGTTGAACAGGCCCGGGACAGGGACTACGAGCAGTACTTC.

The V and J genes are TRBV4-3 and TRBJ1-1; D ambiguous. The length of the CDR3 is 14 residues. V was clipped by 0 bases and J by 5 bases, with 10 bases between them. Germline V gene data show CDR1 as LGHNA and CDR2 as YSLEER. The CDR3 DNA sequence: TGCGCCAGCAGCCAAGATCGAGGTTCTACTGAAGCTTTCTTT. Protein sequence: CASSQDRGSTEAFF.

This chain connects TRBV7-9 to TRBJ2-7; D might be TRBD1 (5 bases). The germline V gene encodes CDR1 SEHNR and CDR2 FQNEAQ (reference sequence). The CDR3 length is 14 residues. Between the trimmed V and J ends, which lost 3 bases and 4 bases, there was a span of 13 bases. DNA for the CDR3: TGTGCCAGCAGCTTTCAAGGGGCAATGTACGAGCAGTACTTC. It encodes CASSFQGAMYEQYF.

The chain carries TRBV29-1 and TRBJ2-1; 7 bases are shared with TRBD1. This CDR3 is 15 amino acids long. Germline V lookup: CDR1 SQVTM, CDR2 ANQGSEA. After removal of 2 bases from V and 6 bases from J, the junction contained 10 bases not matched to a gene. CDR3 loop: CSVEQPGQSINEQFF. The CDR3 nucleotides are TGCAGCGTTGAACAACCGGGACAGTCAATCAATGAGCAGTTCTTC.

The CDR3 here is CASSNWAGAVGELFF. The CDR3 region has the DNA TGTGCCAGCAGTAACTGGGCAGGGGCGGTCGGGGAGCTGTTTTTT. This chain connects TRBV6-5 to TRBJ2-2; TRBD1 might be the D (6 bases). V was clipped by 5 bases and J by 7 bases, with 17 bases between them. Germline CDR1 is MNHEY and CDR2 is SVGAGI. The length of the CDR3 is 15 residues.

The rearrangement joins TRBV5-5 to TRBJ2-3; D is uncertain. Trimming shortened V by 4 bases and J by 5 bases, and 14 bases separated the two germline ends. This CDR3 contains 14 residues. Germline V lookup: CDR1 SGHKS, CDR2 YYEKEE (reference sequence). The CDR3 sequence is CASSVDPARDTQYF. DNA of the CDR3: TGTGCCAGCAGCGTGGACCCAGCGAGAGATACGCAGTATTTT.

The chain employs TRBV7-6 and TRBJ2-2; 13 bases fit TRBD2. CDR1 SGHVS and CDR2 FNYEAQ come from the germline V gene. The junction had 8 bases not matched to a gene; V was cut back by 5 bases and J by 5 bases. The CDR3 runs 17 residues. In DNA form, the CDR3 reads TGTGCCAGCAGCCCCCGACTAGCGGGGGGAAAAACCGGGGAGCTGTTTTTT. This translates into CASSPRLAGGKTGELFF.

This clone was found once. The V gene is TRBV6-1, the J gene TRBJ1-6; 9 bases are a match to TRBD1. The CDR3 consists of 14 residues. Germline V gene data show CDR1 as MNHNS and CDR2 as SASEGT. Trimming took 6 bases from V and 9 from J; bases not matched to a gene: 6. The CDR3 DNA reads TGTGCCAGCAGACCCGGGACAGGGTCTTCACCCCTCCACTTT. This translates into CASRPGTGSSPLHF.

The V and J genes are TRBV14 and TRBJ2-2; D possibly matches TRBD1 or TRBD2 (5 bases each). The CDR3 is 17 residues long. Germline CDR1 SGHDN, CDR2 FVKESK. V was pared by 1 base and J by 1 base, with 13 bases between. This CDR3 is CASSQGPGTENTGELFF. For the CDR3, the DNA is TGTGCCAGCAGCCAAGGGCCCGGGACGGAGAACACCGGGGAGCTGTTTTTT.

The chain uses TRBV7-8 and TRBJ2-5, with D perhaps matching TRBD1 or TRBD2 (5 bases each). The ends were cut back, 10 bases at V and 2 bases at J, with 17 bases in the middle. The CDR3 has 14 residues. Germline V gene lookup returns CDR1 SGHVS and CDR2 FQNEAQ. As DNA, the CDR3 is TGTGCCACCCTAAGAGGGACCGGGCAAGAGACCCAGTACTTC. It specifies CATLRGTGQETQYF. Combining the CDR3 with reference TRBV7-8 and TRBJ2-5 gives the whole variable domain GAGVSQSPRYKVAKRGQDVALRCDPISGHVSLFWYQQALGQGPEFLTYFQNEAQLDKSGLPSDRFFAERPEGSVSTLKIQRTQQEDSAVYLCATLRGTGQETQYFGPGTRLLVL.

The chain recombines TRBV5-6 with TRBJ1-1; D not certain. Looked up from germline, CDR1 is SGHDT and CDR2 is YYEEEE. With 5 bases removed from V and 6 bases from J, the gap between germline ends came to 11 bases. The CDR3 has 12 amino acids. The CDR3 coding sequence is TGTGCCAGCAGTTCAATTAAGTCTGAAGCTTTCTTT. This encodes CASSSIKSEAFF.

V and J are TRBV19 and TRBJ2-7; 10 bases are a match to TRBD1. J was trimmed by 7 bases and V by 1 base; bases with no gene match: 4. The CDR3 is 14 amino acids. The germline V gene has CDR1 LNHDA and CDR2 SQIVND (reference sequence). CDR3 loop: CASSIGQGAEEQYF. CDR3 DNA: TGTGCCAGTAGTATAGGACAGGGGGCAGAAGAGCAGTACTTC.

The chain links TRBV7-9 to TRBJ2-7; 8 bases fit TRBD1. Germline V gene sequence: CDR1 SEHNR, CDR2 FQNEAQ (reference sequence). The CDR3 runs 15 residues. After removal of 1 base from V and 6 bases from J, the junction contained 8 bases not matched to a gene. The CDR3 sequence is CASSLVNRGLVEQYF. The DNA for the CDR3 is TGTGCCAGCAGCTTAGTAAACAGGGGGTTGGTCGAGCAGTACTTC.

This sequence joins TRBV27 and TRBJ1-4; a possible D gene is TRBD1 (5 bases). Trimming cost V 5 bases and J 6 bases, with 13 bases left between them. This CDR3 spans 14 amino acids. The germline V gene has CDR1 MNHEY and CDR2 SMNVEV (reference sequence). The chain's CDR3 is CASSPSGGYEKLFF. CDR3 DNA: TGTGCCAGCAGTCCCTCGGGGGGGTATGAAAAACTGTTTTTT.

The CDR3 spells CASSPETGFRRGTEAFF. The CDR3 DNA is TGTGCCAGCTCACCAGAGACAGGGTTCCGGCGGGGCACTGAAGCTTTCTTT. This chain connects TRBV18 to TRBJ1-1; 7 bases are shared with TRBD1. V trimming: 2 bases; J trimming: 4 bases; junction bases outside the gene matches: 13. From germline, CDR1 is KGHSH and CDR2 LQKENI. The CDR3 is 17 amino acids.

The rearrangement uses TRBV4-2 and TRBJ2-3, with 8 bases lining up with TRBD2. The CDR3 has 17 amino acids. With 0 bases clipped from V and 4 bases from J, the junction kept 9 bases outside the gene matches. Germline CDR1 is LGHNA and CDR2 is YNFKEQ. CDR3 region: CASSQERTGGPPDTQYF. The CDR3 DNA reads as TGTGCCAGCAGCCAAGAGCGAACGGGGGGGCCCCCAGATACGCAGTATTTT.

V and J are TRBV5-6 and TRBJ2-7, with D possibly TRBD1 on 6 matching bases. The V end was cut by 3 bases, the J end by 1 base, with 8 bases between. The CDR3 has 13 residues. CDR1 and CDR2 (germline): SGHDT, YYEEEE. DNA of the CDR3: TGTGCCAGCAGCTCCCAGGGGTCCTACGAGCAGTACTTC. Its protein is CASSSQGSYEQYF.

The chain combines TRBV4-1 with TRBJ1-1; D possibly corresponds to TRBD1 (6 bases). CDR3 length equals 17 residues. The V gene lost 0 bases and the J gene lost 0 bases, with 14 bases spanning the gap. Germline V gene data show CDR1 as MGHRA and CDR2 as YSYEKL. CDR3 DNA: TGCGCCAGCAGCCAAGAAGTCGGAGGGGGATTGAACACTGAAGCTTTCTTT. This encodes CASSQEVGGGLNTEAFF.

J is TRBJ1-3 and V is TRBV25-1; no clear D gene. The CDR3 covers 11 residues. V dropped 8 bases and J dropped 0 bases, with 2 bases sitting between them. The germline gives CDR1 MGHDK, CDR2 SYGVNS. In nucleotides, the CDR3 is TGTGCCAGCGCCTCTGGAAACACCATATATTTT. Encoded protein: CASASGNTIYF.

This chain uses TRBV6-1 with TRBJ2-7, with D maybe TRBD2 (5 bases). From germline, CDR1 is MNHNS and CDR2 SASEGT. Deletions cut 2 bases from V and 0 bases from J, with 8 bases between. The CDR3 has 14 residues. DNA of the CDR3: TGTGCCAGCAGTGAAAGTAGCGACTCCTACGAGCAGTACTTC. Amino acids: CASSESSDSYEQYF.

The V call is TRBV5-6, the J call TRBJ1-2; D perhaps matches TRBD1 (5 bases). V lost 1 base, J lost 8 bases, and 15 bases lay in between. The CDR3 sequence is 14 residues long. Per the germline V gene, CDR1 is SGHDT and CDR2 is YYEEEE. CDR3 bases: TGTGCCAGCAGCTTGTTGCTGTTAGGGGAGGGCTACACCTTC. It is translated as CASSLLLLGEGYTF.

The chain joins TRBV7-6 to TRBJ2-3; 11 bases fit TRBD2. The CDR3 is made up of 14 amino acids. Germline V gene lookup returns CDR1 SGHVS and CDR2 FNYEAQ. Losses at the gene ends were 4 bases for V and 4 bases for J; bases not matched to a gene: 1. CDR3 protein: CASSSGLAADTQYF. Written as DNA, the CDR3 is TGTGCCAGCAGCTCGGGACTAGCGGCAGATACGCAGTATTTT.

CDR3 sequence reads: CASSVEDTPFNYGYTF. CDR3 DNA: TGTGCCAGCAGCGTGGAAGACACTCCATTTAACTATGGCTACACCTTC. This chain uses TRBV9 with TRBJ1-2; D remains unclear. Germline loops: CDR1 SGDLS, CDR2 YYNGEE. V lost 2 bases, J lost 1 base, and 15 bases lay in between. This CDR3 contains 16 residues.

The chain combines TRBV15 with TRBJ1-3, with 8 bases identical to TRBD1. CDR1 and CDR2 from the germline V gene are LNHNV and YYDKDF (reference sequence). This CDR3 is 15 amino acids long. The V segment lost 0 bases and the J segment 4 bases; nucleotides outside the gene matches: 2. The CDR3 DNA sequence: TGTGCCACCAGCAGAGACAGGGGGCCCGGAAACACCATATATTTT. The encoded protein is CATSRDRGPGNTIYF.

The chain combines TRBV27 with TRBJ1-2, with D maybe TRBD1 (5 bases). The germline gives CDR1 MNHEY, CDR2 SMNVEV (reference sequence). Between the trimmed V and J ends, which lost 9 bases and 4 bases, there was a span of 12 bases. The CDR3 totals 12 residues. The CDR3 protein is CASGHPFYGYTF. In DNA form, the CDR3 reads TGTGCCAGTGGACACCCCTTCTATGGCTACACCTTC.